This T cell receptor (beta chain) stems from a study of blood T cells in healthy people across ages. About this clonotype: At one of its ends the junction is not consistent with the germline gene, which may arise from a read error.

Healthy Russian Caucasian donors spanned ages roughly 6 to 90 years. Each sample gave at least 7 million isolated PBMCs. The CDR3 is made up of 14 amino acids. The germline V gene encodes CDR1 SGHRS and CDR2 YFSETQ. The second PCR ran about 6 to 12 cycles with a sample-barcoded 5' primer and J-beta primers. TCRdb fed the 5' RACE reads into MiXCR, producing one record per CDR3 protein. The repertoire has 1.8 million or so distinct CDR3 sequences, about 39% of them found once; the top ten carry 23%. V gene TRBV5-1 combines with J gene TRBJ2-3; 8 nucleotides align to TRBD1. The receptor was isolated from a human donor in good health. Sample: blood. This CDR3 is CASCLGQATDTQYF. The CDR3 DNA reads TGCGCCAGCTGCTTGGGACAGGCAACAGATACGCAGTATTTT.